This passage covers 16 T cell receptor beta chains from one sample sequenced in a study of cytomegalovirus exposure and HLA in healthy donors. 60 Vbeta and 13 Jbeta primers were used in PCR. Clones were sequenced by immunoSEQ multiplex PCR, and TCRdb holds only the in-frame ones, with some missing. The sample records 180,000 or so clones, over 70% being singletons. The sample comprised PBMCs. These receptors originate from a woman between 55 and 75 years old in good health and CMV-seropositive.

The rearrangement joins TRBV5-4 to TRBJ2-7; 11 nucleotides line up with TRBD2. The CDR3 extends over 15 amino acids. From germline, CDR1 is SGHNT and CDR2 YYREEE (reference sequence). V shed 6 bases, J shed 3 bases, and the junction held 8 bases outside the gene matches. Here the CDR3 DNA reads TGTGCCAGCACCTTATCCGGGACTAGCGGCTACGAGCAGTACTTC. Its translation: CASTLSGTSGYEQYF.

The chain has TRBV5-1 and TRBJ2-1, with 9 bases lining up with TRBD2. The germline CDR1 and CDR2 sequences are SGHRS and YFSETQ. The CDR3 length is 16 residues. Unmatched junction bases numbered 3, after V lost 2 bases and J lost 0 bases. The CDR3 spells CASSFYSGGSYNEQFF. DNA for the CDR3: TGCGCCAGCAGCTTTTATAGCGGGGGCTCCTACAATGAGCAGTTCTTC. Full variable domain (remainder filled in from reference TRBV5-1 and TRBJ2-1): KAGVTQTPRYLIKTRGQQVTLSCSPISGHRSVSWYQQTPGQGLQFLFEYFSETQRNKGNFPGRFSGRQFSNSRSEMNVSTLELGDSALYLCASSFYSGGSYNEQFFGPGTRLTVL.

This chain connects TRBV10-3 to TRBJ1-3; the D gene is possibly TRBD1 (6 bases). Trimming pared 5 bases from V and 0 bases from J, leaving 8 bases between. The CDR3 extends over 14 amino acids. Per germline, CDR1 ENHRY and CDR2 SYGVKD. DNA of the CDR3: TGTGCCATCAGTAGGGACAACTCTGGAAACACCATATATTTT. Translating gives CAISRDNSGNTIYF.

The V gene is TRBV7-3, the J gene TRBJ1-2; possibly TRBD1 for D (6 bases). The CDR3 runs to 14 residues. Trimming removed 5 bases at V and 8 bases at J, with 18 bases between. Germline assignment: CDR1 SGHTA and CDR2 FQGTGA. The CDR3: CASSEQGPTFGYTF. The CDR3 DNA follows: TGTGCCAGCAGCGAACAGGGACCGACTTTCGGCTACACCTTC.

This rearrangement joins TRBV5-1 to TRBJ2-3; 10 bases map to TRBD1. There are 15 residues in the CDR3. J was trimmed by 4 bases and V by 5 bases; bases with no gene match: 7. Germline V gives CDR1 SGHRS, CDR2 YFSETQ. The CDR3 loop is CASRSGTGEADTQYF. The CDR3 nucleotides read TGCGCCAGCAGGTCCGGGACAGGGGAGGCAGATACGCAGTATTTT.

Note on this clone: No conserved phenylalanine or tryptophan is present at the end of the CDR3, so a read error is the likely explanation. The DNA is left out, because the CDR3 cannot be placed on it with certainty; the CDR3 is given as TCRdb lists it. This chain connects TRBV6-1 to TRBJ1-6; TRBD1, the table's D call, was not compared with the DNA. Per the germline V gene, CDR1 is MNHNS and CDR2 is SASEGT. The CDR3 has 11 residues if both end residues are counted. Here the CDR3 reads CASSNGQGILV.

Concerning this clone itself: The same CDR3 is also encoded by other DNA sequences in this sample. The rearrangement uses TRBV7-2 and TRBJ2-7; D is unclear. Germline CDR1 SGHTA, CDR2 FQGNSA. Trimming removed 5 bases at V and 3 bases at J, with 5 bases between. CDR3 length: 11 residues. The CDR3 protein is CASSLRYEQYF. The CDR3 region has the DNA TGTGCCAGCAGCCTTCGCTACGAGCAGTACTTC.

The table lists this clone with a count of one. The chain has TRBV7-9 and TRBJ1-6; D unclear. Germline CDR1 reads SEHNR; CDR2 reads FQNEAQ (reference sequence). CDR3 length equals 12 residues. The V gene lost 5 bases and the J gene lost 10 bases, with 9 bases spanning the gap. The CDR3 loop reads CASSPPRSPLHF. CDR3 DNA sequence: TGTGCCAGCAGCCCCCCACGGTCACCCCTCCACTTT.

The sample holds a few counts of this clone. The chain employs TRBV6-1 and TRBJ2-1, with 8 bases aligning to TRBD2. J gave up 0 bases and V 3 bases, and 1 base lay outside the gene matches. This CDR3 has 15 residues. Per the germline V gene, CDR1 is MNHNS and CDR2 is SASEGT. The CDR3 DNA follows: TGTGCCAGCAGTGAGGGGACTAGCTCCTACAATGAGCAGTTCTTC. It translates to CASSEGTSSYNEQFF.

V is TRBV2 and J is TRBJ1-2, with 9 positions matching TRBD1. The CDR3 loop spans 13 amino acids. Trimming took 5 bases from V and 4 from J; bases not matched to a gene: 2. Germline CDR1 is SNHLY and CDR2 is FYNNEI. The CDR3 DNA reads as TGTGCCAGCAGTTGGGACAGGGCCTATGGCTACACCTTC. Its protein is CASSWDRAYGYTF.

There are a few counts of this clone. This chain links TRBV27 with TRBJ1-3; 7 nucleotides align to TRBD1. This CDR3 has 16 amino acids. Unmatched junction bases numbered 13, after V lost 5 bases and J lost 6 bases. Germline CDR1 reads MNHEY; CDR2 reads SMNVEV (reference sequence). CDR3 in amino acids: CASSQTGSDLENTIYF. The CDR3 DNA follows: TGTGCCAGCAGTCAGACAGGGAGTGATTTGGAAAACACCATATATTTT.

CDR3: CASSEIIGNTIYF. Written as DNA, the CDR3 is TGCGCCAGCAGCGAAATTATCGGGAACACCATATATTTT. The chain joins TRBV4-1 to TRBJ1-3, with D uncertain. CDR1 is MGHRA, CDR2 YSYEKL, per germline. Trimming removed 5 bases at V and 7 bases at J, with 12 bases between. The length of the CDR3 is 13 residues.

This chain uses TRBV7-7 with TRBJ1-4, with TRBD1 matching 7 bases. The CDR3 contains 15 residues. Germline V gene sequence: CDR1 SSHAT, CDR2 FNYEAQ (reference sequence). V shed 3 bases, J shed 0 bases, and the junction held 1 base outside the gene matches. In nucleotides, the CDR3 is TGTGCCAGCAGCTTCGGGACAGCAACTAATGAAAAACTGTTTTTT. Protein sequence: CASSFGTATNEKLFF.

The chain links TRBV28 to TRBJ2-7; 7 bases match TRBD1. Germline loops: CDR1 MDHEN, CDR2 SYDVKM. The CDR3 runs 14 residues. Trimming took 7 bases from V and 4 from J; bases not matched to a gene: 10. The chain's CDR3 is CASIRPGQEYEQYF. The CDR3 coding sequence is TGTGCCAGCATCCGCCCTGGACAGGAGTACGAGCAGTACTTC. Combining the CDR3 with reference TRBV28 and TRBJ2-7 gives the whole variable domain DVKVTQSSRYLVKRTGEKVFLECVQDMDHENMFWYRQDPGLGLRLIYFSYDVKMKEKGDIPEGYSVSREKKERFSLILESASTNQTSMYLCASIRPGQEYEQYFGPGTRLTVT.

The chain is built from TRBV28 and TRBJ2-4, with TRBD2 matching over 7 bases. CDR3 length: 15 residues. The germline V gene encodes CDR1 MDHEN and CDR2 SYDVKM. J was trimmed by 6 bases and V by 5 bases; bases with no gene match: 10. CDR3 DNA sequence: TGTGCCAGCAGTCCGGCGGGAGAACGGAGAAACATTCAGTACTTC. It translates to CASSPAGERRNIQYF.

This clone was counted between two and nine times. V is TRBV5-4 and J is TRBJ2-1; 8 bases match TRBD2. The J segment lost 3 bases and the V segment lost 5 bases, leaving 7 bases of the junction unmatched. The CDR3 sequence is 15 residues long. Germline V gene sequence: CDR1 SGHNT, CDR2 YYREEE (reference sequence). The CDR3 region has the DNA TGTGCCAGCAGTCGAGCGGGAGTAAGCTACAATGAGCAGTTCTTC. It specifies CASSRAGVSYNEQFF.